A single T cell receptor (beta chain) is shown here with its context. Its specific antigen is unknown. Per-nucleotide qualities are absent, and no much larger clonotype sits a single base away. The CDR3 spans 16 residues, from the cysteine through the phenylalanine. The kept DNA is CDR3 alone, 48 bases in frame from the first base. Sequences KGHSH (CDR1) and LQKENI (CDR2) are obtained from the germline V gene. At the junction V is shortened by 1 base and J by 0 bases, with 9 bases in between. The data were taken from a study of cytomegalovirus exposure and HLA in healthy donors (dated by TCRdb to about 2017). For context, the study as a whole: An earlier analysis of approximately 640 of the donors reported more than 250 Gb of sequence data and around 110 million unique TCR beta sequences from 150 million to 200 million T cells. The study aimed to test whether signatures of past pathogen exposure could be identified by cataloging public T cell receptors. To predict cytomegalovirus infection status, the study combined high-throughput TCR immunosequencing, statistical association of individual TCRs with disease status, and machine learning. The genetic ancestry cluster associated with self-reported Caucasian donors included 81% of the approximately 430 genotyped donors. Across approximately 400 genotyped donors of the cohort, an average of roughly 250,000 unique TCR beta nucleotide sequences per donor were sequenced, and roughly a sixth of those sequences were non-productive. In a later analysis, previously published TCR beta repertoires from about 670 donors were re-analyzed and high-resolution HLA genotyping was added so that TCR occurrence patterns could be studied. Using immunosequencing, the study profiled T cell repertoires from approximately 700 subjects and related those repertoires to cytomegalovirus serostatus. HLA typing included class I and class II loci at four-digit resolution. In an earlier analysis of 587 of the donors, high-throughput TCR beta sequencing was used to judge whether each TCR beta V gene segment behaved as functional or pseudogenic. Several DR-DQ haplotypes were treated as single units for association and clustering because of strong linkage in the cohort. In addition to the first cohort of several hundred subjects, a separate validation cohort of 120 different subjects was used. The number of donors typed differed by locus, with roughly 629-640 for A, B, C, DRB1 and DQB1, over 500 for DQA1, under 610 for DPA1, and around 450 for DPB1. Donor age, sex, ethnicity and CMV serostatus were compiled alongside the repertoire data. An early release covering more than 500 HLA-typed donors comprised 250 to 350 gigabases of sequencing data and around 86 million unique TCR sequences. All discovery cohort repertoires had been generated on a single sequencing platform. Genome-wide SNP genotypes for about 65% of the roughly 700 donors were used in a later genetic analysis, which treated that subset as a discovery cohort. In the later analysis, no new phenotypic data were used to find candidate immune exposures; instead, reliance was placed on TCR beta sequences and their occurrence across donors.

The cohort comprised some 700 healthy bone marrow donors. All cohort members were sampled while nominally healthy, although unrecorded immune exposures were likely present. The donor was CMV seropositive and belonged to the group of 270 or so seropositive cohort members. Each donor provided a peripheral blood sample, and peripheral blood mononuclear cells were used for TCR beta sequencing. The Qiagen DNeasy Blood Extraction Kit was used to extract genomic DNA from the blood cell samples. Libraries came from the immunoSEQ multiplex PCR assay. The multiplex PCR relied on a mix of 60 forward primers for TCR Vbeta segments and 13 reverse primers for TCR Jbeta segments. Amplification of the CDR3 region of rearranged TCR beta genes was performed with a multiplex PCR assay on genomic DNA. Amplified TCR beta libraries were sequenced as 87-base-pair reads on the Illumina HiSeq System. The study's own analysis went as follows. In a later analysis, some 80 million unique TCR beta chains were counted across the roughly 610 repertoires, and roughly 11 million of these chains were shared by at least two donors. To remove PCR and sequencing errors, raw reads were error-corrected and collapsed into unique sequences using a nearest-neighbor algorithm that merged closely related sequences. Alignment of CDR3 sequences to IMGT reference sequences was used to assign V, D and J gene segments. For a sequence to be retained, a match of at least six nucleotides was required to both a V gene segment and a J gene segment. A rearrangement was called productive if the CDR3 had no stop codons and remained in frame with V and J, and every other rearrangement was called non-productive. Following IMGT convention, CDR3 was defined as the stretch from the second conserved V-encoded cysteine to the conserved J-encoded phenylalanine. The earlier analysis of 450 to 750 of the donors excluded any sequence lacking an unambiguous match to a single V gene segment. In an earlier analysis of about 590 of the donors, a V segment was called functional when productive rearrangements were above 56.7%, and segregating when the standard deviation between donors exceeded 5%. To diagnose cytomegalovirus status from the catalog of TCR beta chain sequences, a statistical classification framework was built. In a later analysis, V and J genes were assigned by comparing TCR nucleotide sequences against IMGT/GENE-DB human TR gene sequences. Using the TCRdist pipeline, a later analysis assigned CDR3 sequences along with most-parsimonious VDJ recombination scenarios. A later analysis defined each TCR beta chain by its CDR3 amino acid sequence plus V-gene family, and excluded reads lacking a unique V-gene family. In a later analysis, around 600 highly shared, low-generation-probability nucleotide sequences were removed to address suspected cross-contamination and a sequencing artifact. A later analysis calculated a clonal expansion index for each public chain from normalized within-repertoire ranks of inferred template counts. A later analysis computed generation probabilities with a VDJ recombination model fitted to out-of-frame rearrangements, and checked the results against IGoR. A later analysis scored TCR-TCR, TCR-HLA and TCR-CMV co-occurrence with hypergeometric tests, applying a repertoire-size bias correction to TCR pairs. To estimate false discovery rates, a later analysis permuted the HLA or CMV assignments 20 times. A later analysis grouped co-occurring TCRs with DBSCAN, adding TCRdist sequence similarity when clustering within HLA-allele-positive subsets. Repertoires with fewer than 30,000 or more than 120,000 public chains, plus five repertoires with anomalous nucleotide sharing, were excluded from co-occurrence clustering. TCRdb's version of the immuneACCESS table is confined to in-frame rearrangements and falls short of the full clone set. An unresolved V gene accounts for under half of the shortfall where checked; the remainder is of unknown origin. V, J and clone size are those of that table, while D and trimming were read from the DNA. A total of some 150,000 clones appear in this sample, about two thirds of them only once. Under 2.5% of the sample goes to the ten largest clones.

The paper's findings and limits, for the study overall: Compared with equally common non-associated chains, HLA-associated TCR beta chains in a later analysis were more clonally expanded and had lower generation probabilities. Broadly in line with IMGT annotations, most TCR beta V segments showed up in productive rearrangements about 87% or about 30% of the time in an earlier analysis of a few hundred of the donors. Approximately 18 rarely observed V segments, including chromosome 9 orphons, were excluded from the earlier analysis of several hundred of the donors because counts were too low. A later genetic analysis associated a missense DCLRE1C variant with V-gene and J-gene trimming of TCR beta chains, and an independent cohort replicated the association. In vitro tests confirmed that three of the cytomegalovirus-associated TCR beta chains recognize cytomegalovirus antigens. Linkage disequilibrium might explain the correlated functional status among segregating V segments, but an unknown experimental factor could not be ruled out. The study gave a list of over 150 TCR beta chains associated with cytomegalovirus. Presence/absence analyses assumed roughly uniform sequencing depth across donors, an assumption that may not hold. Because the 87-base-pair reads could not distinguish some IMGT-functional V segments, including TRBV6-2 and TRBV6-3, those segments were excluded. It was suggested by the authors that the approach could potentially be generalized to other disease states and immunological phenotypes. The classifier was reported to diagnose cytomegalovirus status with high specificity and sensitivity in both the original and validation cohorts. A later analysis reported that several top co-occurrence clusters appeared linked to parvovirus B19, influenza, CMV and Epstein-Barr virus. A later genetic analysis reported fewer N-insertions in productive TCRs among donors in an Asian-associated ancestry cluster than the roughly 650-donor mean. Because HLA typing was unavailable for some donors at each locus, only the typed subset was used in association tests. According to a later analysis, most CMV-associated TCR beta chains appeared to be HLA-restricted, and the HLA associations seemed to be driven largely by CMV exposure. A further reported finding was that TCR beta sequences accurately predicted the HLA-A and HLA-B alleles for most subjects in the first cohort. Only TCR beta chains were sequenced in this cohort, and the absence of alpha or paired-chain data limited detectable features. Most TCR sequences were seen in very few donors, while some public TCRs were found in many individuals. In a later analysis, around 17,000 TCR beta sequences were associated with specific HLA alleles at a false discovery rate of 0.05. Immune exposure information for the cohort was limited to CMV serostatus. A group of highly shared sequence variants was considered likely to be a technical artifact of the sequencing pipeline. Strong co-occurrence of HLA alleles, especially DR and DQ, made assigning TCR associations to individual alleles difficult. According to a later analysis, TCR association rates differed among HLA loci, with DRB1 alleles showing the most associated TCRs and HLA-C alleles showing the fewest.

The sequence was collected from an older woman in good health and CMV-seropositive. The sequencing sample was made of PBMCs. The V and J segments used are TRBV18 and TRBJ1-4, with no confidently assigned D gene. The DNA is TGTGCCAGCTCACCACTGTCAGGATCAACTAATGAAAAACTGTTTTTT. This yields the protein CASSPLSGSTNEKLFF.